The rows below give T cell receptor beta chains drawn from one sample of a study of T cells in Graves' hyperthyroidism and ophthalmopathy. TCRdb reprocessed the multiplex PCR reads with MiXCR, giving one entry per CDR3 protein. This table holds about 500,000 distinct CDR3 sequences, 15% to 20% found once. Sequenced: blood. Source of these receptors: a woman aged 30 to 39 with Graves' ophthalmopathy. Each CDR3 is given without its conserved first and last residue. Fields, in order: V gene, J gene, CDR3 protein.

V: TRBV12-3/TRBV12-4; J: TRBJ1-5; CDR3: ASSFSQGAQPQH
V: TRBV20-1; J: TRBJ2-7; CDR3: SARGGGGIYEQY
V: TRBV20-1; J: TRBJ1-5; CDR3: SARSSRQPQH
V: TRBV5-1; J: TRBJ2-5; CDR3: ASSLAVGPRETQY
V: TRBV30; J: TRBJ1-3; CDR3: AWRAGARSGNTIY
V: TRBV18; J: TRBJ2-5; CDR3: ASSPVGLKETQY
V: TRBV11-2; J: TRBJ2-7; CDR3: ASSTQVLYEQY
V: TRBV28; J: TRBJ1-1; CDR3: ASSFHPNEDVFRSSTEAS
V: TRBV27; J: TRBJ2-1; CDR3: ASSFEGSRNEQF
V: TRBV27; J: TRBJ2-7; CDR3: ASSGLAEPPYEQY
V: TRBV20-1; J: TRBJ2-1; CDR3: SARDSLSGQYNEQF
V: TRBV12-3/TRBV12-4; J: TRBJ2-3; CDR3: ASSNDTFRGTDTQY
V: TRBV28; J: TRBJ2-1; CDR3: ASSPDTSVFINEQF
V: TRBV28; J: TRBJ2-3; CDR3: ASSLGGASTDTQY
V: TRBV4-3; J: TRBJ2-1; CDR3: ASSQAAAYEQF
V: TRBV4-1; J: TRBJ1-3; CDR3: ASSQPGQKSGNTIY
V: TRBV10-1; J: TRBJ2-5; CDR3: ASSESKGQETQY
V: TRBV5-8; J: TRBJ2-1; CDR3: ASSLGQGAHSNEQF
V: TRBV28; J: TRBJ2-5; CDR3: ASSVHNGGETQY
V: TRBV3-1; J: TRBJ2-5; CDR3: ASSPLRGRGIASETQY
V: TRBV18; J: TRBJ2-5; CDR3: ASSPPGLAGKETQY
V: TRBV6-2/TRBV6-3; J: TRBJ2-2; CDR3: ASGVTGELF
V: TRBV11-2; J: TRBJ2-1; CDR3: ASSSYPRTPLGAVDDNEQF
V: TRBV27; J: TRBJ2-7; CDR3: ASKVTGIPHHEQY
V: TRBV7-2; J: TRBJ2-7; CDR3: ASSLVIDPLYEQY
V: TRBV29-1; J: TRBJ2-1; CDR3: SVDDGDDNRQF
V: TRBV5-4; J: TRBJ2-1; CDR3: ASSFWTSGSNEQF
V: TRBV9; J: TRBJ2-7; CDR3: ASSVGLAGAGEQY
V: TRBV28; J: TRBJ2-3; CDR3: ASSSQRGEDPDTQY
V: TRBV20-1; J: TRBJ2-5; CDR3: SAPFASRERWETQY
V: TRBV5-1; J: TRBJ2-7; CDR3: ASSLVGVDEQY
V: TRBV4-3; J: TRBJ1-1; CDR3: ASTEGGGLNTEAF
V: TRBV3-1; J: TRBJ1-2; CDR3: ASSQQGDYGYT
V: TRBV6-1; J: TRBJ2-7; CDR3: ASSPRTSGVFEQY
V: TRBV5-5; J: TRBJ2-7; CDR3: ASNAGDRFGEQY
V: TRBV2; J: TRBJ1-6; CDR3: ASTNWAQSNNSPLH
V: TRBV27; J: TRBJ2-2; CDR3: ASRAGARTGELF
V: TRBV25-1; J: TRBJ2-1; CDR3: ASSEPIPSGISSNEQF
V: TRBV28; J: TRBJ2-7; CDR3: ASSSDHYEQY
V: TRBV27; J: TRBJ2-3; CDR3: ASSLEGQGAPSDTQY
V: TRBV5-4; J: TRBJ2-1; CDR3: ASSFNLGAEQF
V: TRBV2; J: TRBJ1-6; CDR3: ASSEVGPGDSPLH
V: TRBV28; J: TRBJ1-4; CDR3: ASSLFRANYEKLF
V: TRBV12-3/TRBV12-4; J: TRBJ2-3; CDR3: ASSIGQGMNNADTQY
V: TRBV6-1; J: TRBJ1-2; CDR3: ASVEVVGFLYGYT
V: TRBV27; J: TRBJ1-4; CDR3: ATHGHGEDEKLF
V: TRBV7-2; J: TRBJ1-1; CDR3: ASSWAGGGTEAF
V: TRBV11-2; J: TRBJ2-2; CDR3: ASSFYNTGELF
V: TRBV10-3; J: TRBJ2-2; CDR3: AISAGGFTGELF
V: TRBV7-9; J: TRBJ1-5; CDR3: ASSQQGYQPQH
V: TRBV3-2; J: TRBJ2-7; CDR3: ASSRGQGVHEQY
V: TRBV19; J: TRBJ2-6; CDR3: ASQIRSGANVLT